The 5 T cell receptor beta chains below were found in one sample sequenced in a study of blood T cell repertoires in COVID-19. Sequencing was performed with immunoSEQ multiplex PCR; in TCRdb, only in-frame clones are kept and a portion is missing. This table has 540,000 or so clones, approximately 91% appearing once. Sequences were obtained from peripheral blood. The receptors derive from a woman between 50 and 59 years old with COVID-19, enrolled during active disease.

This clone has more than one count but fewer than ten. V gene TRBV5-6 combines with J gene TRBJ2-1, with 8 bases lining up with TRBD2. The CDR3 has 13 residues. Germline values: CDR1 SGHDT, CDR2 YYEEEE. V gave up 1 base and J gave up 9 bases; unmatched junction bases: 3. CDR3 sequence reads: CASSLQLAGEQFF. CDR3 coding DNA: TGTGCCAGCAGCTTGCAGCTAGCGGGTGAGCAGTTCTTC. The full variable domain, rest sourced from reference TRBV5-6 and TRBJ2-1, is DAGVTQSPTHLIKTRGQQVTLRCSPKSGHDTVSWYQQALGQGPQFIFQYYEEEERQRGNFPDRFSGHQFPNYSSELNVNALLLGDSALYLCASSLQLAGEQFFGPGTRLTVL.

V usage is TRBV10-3 and J usage is TRBJ1-2, with 10 nucleotides matching TRBD1. Trimming removed 5 bases from V and 3 bases from J; junction bases left unmatched: 9. The CDR3 runs to 16 residues. The germline gives CDR1 ENHRY, CDR2 SYGVKD. DNA for the CDR3: TGTGCCATCAGTTTATCAGGGACAGGGGAAGACTATGGCTACACCTTC. Translation gives CAISLSGTGEDYGYTF.

This clone was counted once. The V call is TRBV28, the J call TRBJ1-2, with a weak D call TRBD1 (6 bases). The CDR3 spans 13 residues. V was clipped by 6 bases and J by 6 bases, with 14 bases between them. Germline assignment: CDR1 MDHEN and CDR2 SYDVKM. The DNA of the CDR3 is TGTGCCAGCAGATCCCCCGGACAGCATGGCTACACCTTC. Translating gives CASRSPGQHGYTF.

This clone appeared once. The chain has TRBV11-2 and TRBJ1-1, with no clear D. Germline V gene data show CDR1 as SGHAT and CDR2 as FQNNGV. The V end lost 4 bases, the J end lost 11 bases, and 20 bases lay between the germline ends. The CDR3 totals 14 residues. The DNA of the CDR3 is TGTGCCAGCAGCTCTCTTCAAATTCCCGGTCGGGCTTTCTTT. It codes for CASSSLQIPGRAFF.

The chain joins TRBV5-4 to TRBJ2-5; D gene ambiguous. Germline assignment: CDR1 SGHNT and CDR2 YYREEE (reference sequence). Trimming took off 4 bases at V and 3 bases at J, with 10 bases between the two ends. There are 13 residues in the CDR3. The CDR3 DNA is TGTGCCAGCAGCGTAGACTGGGAAGAGACCCAGTACTTC. This translates into CASSVDWEETQYF.